A selection of T cell receptor beta chains follows, all from one sample in a study of PD-1 blockade in classical Hodgkin lymphoma. This table comes from immunoSEQ multiplex PCR, and its TCRdb copy is limited to in-frame clones, with some not included. The data hold 6,000 to 8,500 clones, with over 65% observed a single time. This specimen consisted of peripheral blood mononuclear cells (PBMCs), obtained before the second cycle of nivolumab. All receptors come from a human donor with classical Hodgkin lymphoma. Each CDR3 is given with its conserved first and last residue. The D gene is left open where the match is weak. Rows give clone size only sometimes, using once, few, many, or a class for an expanded clone.

>TRBJ2-1|TRBV9|few|-
TGTGCCAGCAGCGTAGACCAGGGTCAATGGAATGAGCAGTTCTTC
CASSVDQGQWNEQFF
>TRBJ1-2|TRBV5-6|-|-
TGTGCCAGCAGCTGGGACGGCCGGGACTGGGATGGCTACACCTTC
CASSWDGRDWDGYTF
>TRBJ1-5|TRBV28|-|-
TGTGCCAGCATCCGGAGGGGTAGCCAGCCCCAGCATTTT
CASIRRGSQPQHF
>TRBJ1-4|TRBV4-1|few|TRBD1
TGCGCCAGCAGCCGTACCGGGACAGGGGAAGAAAAACTGTTTTTT
CASSRTGTGEEKLFF
>TRBJ2-6|TRBV9|-|TRBD2
TGTGCCAGCAGCCCGCGTAGTGGGGGACTAGCGGCCTCTGGGGCCAACGTCCTGACTTTC
CASSPRSGGLAASGANVLTF
>TRBJ1-5|TRBV7-2|once|-
TGTGCCAGCAGCTCGGACAGAAATCAGCCCCAGCATTTT
CASSSDRNQPQHF
>TRBJ2-7|TRBV4-3|once|-
TGCGCCAGCAGCCAAGCCTCTCTCGGGGGCACCTACGAGCAGTACTTC
CASSQASLGGTYEQYF
>TRBJ2-7|TRBV7-9|-|TRBD1
TGTGCCAGCAGCTTAAGTCAGACAGGGTACAACTTC
CASSLSQTGYNF
>TRBJ1-1|TRBV21-1|-|-
TGTGCCAGCAGCAAGCAGGGCACTGAAGCTTTCTTT
CASSKQGTEAFF
>TRBJ1-1|TRBV5-8|-|-
TGTGCCAGCAGCCTACGTCAGGGGAGGGACACTGAAGCTTTCTTT
CASSLRQGRDTEAFF
>TRBJ1-1|TRBV19|-|-
TGTGCCAGTAGTATAGACCTTAGCGCTGAAGCTTTCTTT
CASSIDLSAEAFF
>TRBJ2-1|TRBV9|-|TRBD2
TGTGCCAGCAGCTCCCTAGGCGGGAGCTTTAAAAATGAGCAGTTCTTC
CASSSLGGSFKNEQFF
>TRBJ2-7|TRBV9|medium-sized|TRBD2
TGTGCCAGCAGCGCGGAGGGACTAGCGGGAGAGCAGTACTTC
CASSAEGLAGEQYF
>TRBJ2-3|TRBV27|-|TRBD2
TGTGCCAGCAGTTTATCGGGAGGGAGAGCAGATACGCAGTATTTT
CASSLSGGRADTQYF
>TRBJ2-1|TRBV5-1|-|TRBD2
TGCGCCAGCAGCCGAGCGGGAGGGATGAATGAGCAGTTCTTC
CASSRAGGMNEQFF
>TRBJ2-3|TRBV5-1|-|-
TGCGCCAGCAGCTTGGTGACAGCAGATACGCAGTATTTT
CASSLVTADTQYF
>TRBJ1-5|TRBV7-2|-|-
TGTGCCAGCAGCTTAGACAGGGTCAATCAGCCCCAGCATTTT
CASSLDRVNQPQHF
>TRBJ1-4|TRBV13|-|-
TGTGCCAGCAGCTTAGGCCTAAGGACTTACAGGGAAGGGGGGTCGGCAACTAATGAAAAACTGTTTTTT
CASSLGLRTYREGGSATNEKLFF
>TRBJ2-5|TRBV13|-|-
TGTGCCAGCAGCTACCCCTGGCCAGGAAACCAAGAGACCCAGTACTTC
CASSYPWPGNQETQYF
>TRBJ1-2|TRBV10-3|once|TRBD1
TGTGCCATCAGTGAGCAGCCAACAGGGGAGGGAGATGGCTACACCTTC
CAISEQPTGEGDGYTF
>TRBJ1-3|TRBV11-2|-|-
TGTGCCAGCAGCCATCGGTCTGCAGCCTCTGGAAACACCATATATTTT
CASSHRSAASGNTIYF
>TRBJ1-5|TRBV7-2|-|TRBD1
TGTGCCAGCAGCTTAGCTTACAACAGGGGACTACAGCCCCAGCATTTT
CASSLAYNRGLQPQHF
>TRBJ1-2|TRBV19|medium-sized|-
TGTGCCAGTAGTATTTTCGGCGGCAACTATGGCTACACCTTC
CASSIFGGNYGYTF
>TRBJ2-3|TRBV4-1|-|-
TGCGCCAGCAGCCAAGCAGATTCCACAGATACGCAGTATTTT
CASSQADSTDTQYF
>TRBJ2-6|TRBV7-3|-|-
TGTGCCAGCAGTCGGGGCCCGGCTGGGGCCAACGTCCTGACTTTC
CASSRGPAGANVLTF
>TRBJ2-1|TRBV11-3|medium-sized|-
TGTGCCAGCAGCTTAGACAGTTACTCCTACAATGAGCAGTTCTTC
CASSLDSYSYNEQFF
>TRBJ1-2|TRBV5-4|few|-
TGTGCCAGCAGCCAGTATCACGCAGGCTCCTATGGCTACACCTTC
CASSQYHAGSYGYTF
>TRBJ2-5|TRBV5-4|-|TRBD1
TGTGCCAGCAGCTTCAGCCTCCGGACAGGGGCTGAGACCCAGTACTTC
CASSFSLRTGAETQYF
>TRBJ1-5|TRBV28|-|TRBD1
TGTGCCAGCAGTTCGTTGGACAGGGGGCAACAGCCCCAGCATTTT
CASSSLDRGQQPQHF
>TRBJ2-5|TRBV7-7|-|TRBD1
TGTGCTAGCAGCTTTGCCGGGACAGGGTATGAGACCCAGTACTTC
CASSFAGTGYETQYF
>TRBJ2-1|TRBV5-1|-|TRBD2
TGCGCCAGCAGCTTGGATAGCGGGACCTACAATGAGCAGTTCTTC
CASSLDSGTYNEQFF
>TRBJ2-7|TRBV4-1|-|-
TGCGCCAGCAGCCAAGTCCAAGGGGAGGACGAGCAGTACTTC
CASSQVQGEDEQYF
>TRBJ1-1|TRBV4-2|-|-
TGTGCCAGCAGCCCCTTGGGTCCGAACACTGAAGCTTTCTTT
CASSPLGPNTEAFF
>TRBJ1-1|TRBV7-2|-|-
TGTGCCAGCACCGTGGACAGATCCACTGAAGCTTTCTTT
CASTVDRSTEAFF
>TRBJ1-2|TRBV9|-|-
TGTGCCAGCAGCGTAGAGAAGGGGTCTCGCTATGGCTACACCTTC
CASSVEKGSRYGYTF
>TRBJ2-1|TRBV7-9|-|TRBD2
TGTGCCAGCAGCTTAGATCCTAGCGGGAGCTATGAGCAGTTCTTC
CASSLDPSGSYEQFF
>TRBJ1-1|TRBV29-1|-|TRBD1
TGCAGCGCGGCGACAGGGCGGACTGAAGCTTTCTTT
CSAATGRTEAFF
>TRBJ2-5|TRBV9|-|TRBD1
TGTGCCAGCAGCTCCCGGACAGGGGGCGTTGGGGAGCAGTACTTC
CASSSRTGGVGEQYF
>TRBJ2-1|TRBV6-5|-|-
TGTGCCAGCCTGGACTCTCAAGGGAATGAGCAGTTCTTC
CASLDSQGNEQFF
>TRBJ1-5|TRBV5-1|medium-sized|-
TGCGCCAGCAGCTTCGCTACGGCAGGGGCAAACCAGCCCCAGCATTTT
CASSFATAGANQPQHF
>TRBJ2-3|TRBV29-1|-|-
TGCAGCGTTCAAGCGTCCTCTGCGGATACGCAGTATTTT
CSVQASSADTQYF
>TRBJ2-2|TRBV28|-|-
TGTGCCAGCAGTTTATACCGGAACACCGGGGAGCTGTTTTTT
CASSLYRNTGELFF
>TRBJ1-1|TRBV11-1|few|-
TGTGCCAGCAGCTTAAAGGGGAACACTGAAGCTTTCTTT
CASSLKGNTEAFF
>TRBJ1-1|TRBV28|-|-
TGTGCCAGCAGCCGCCGAAGGAACACTGAAGCTTTCTTT
CASSRRRNTEAFF
>TRBJ2-5|TRBV6-8|-|-
TGTGCCAGCAGTCTCGCTAAAGAGACCCAGTACTTC
CASSLAKETQYF
>TRBJ2-3|TRBV7-7|-|-
TGTGCTAGCAGCTTAGTATTGAGGAGGGCGGGCACAGATACGCAGTATTTT
CASSLVLRRAGTDTQYF
>TRBJ2-6|TRBV27|-|TRBD2
TGTGCCAGCAGTAGGCCTAGCGGGATCTCTGGGGCCAACGTCCTGACTTTC
CASSRPSGISGANVLTF
>TRBJ2-7|TRBV11-2|medium-sized|-
TGTGCCAGCAGCTCCCTTGACGCAGAGCAGTACTTC
CASSSLDAEQYF
>TRBJ2-7|TRBV29-1|-|-
TGCAGCGTTGAACAGTCCTCCTACGAGCAGTACTTC
CSVEQSSYEQYF
>TRBJ1-3|TRBV7-9|-|-
TGTGCCAGCAGCTTAACAGGCTCTGTCCTCTCTGGAAACACCATATATTTT
CASSLTGSVLSGNTIYF
>TRBJ2-5|TRBV7-9|-|-
TGTGCCAGCAGCTTAGTGGCCGTGGTAGAGACCCAGTACTTC
CASSLVAVVETQYF
>TRBJ2-7|TRBV27|-|-
TGTGCCAGCAGTTTGTCGCATAGCCGGGAGCAGTACTTC
CASSLSHSREQYF
>TRBJ2-2|TRBV11-2|-|-
TGTGCCAGCAGCTTAGGCTGGGGACACCTGAACACCGGGGAGCTGTTTTTT
CASSLGWGHLNTGELFF
>TRBJ2-1|TRBV6-5|-|-
TGTGCCAGCACCCTCAACAATGAGCAGTTCTTC
CASTLNNEQFF
>TRBJ2-2|TRBV28|-|-
TGTGCCAGCAGTTTATTCGGGAGAAACACCGGGGAGCTGTTTTTT
CASSLFGRNTGELFF